This T cell receptor (beta chain) appears in the sequencing data of a study of graft-versus-host responses after intestinal transplantation. Study summary: In this cohort, recipients had multivisceral, liver-intestinal, or isolated intestinal transplants. Tacrolimus plus steroids were given to all recipients for around three years, preceded by anti-thymocyte globulin induction.

The study, taken as a whole, reports: There were GvH clones found in recipient marrow, and some of them appeared first in ileum or blood.

Some clones are missing from TCRdb's copy, which holds only in-frame ones; the method was immunoSEQ multiplex PCR. Of 90,000 to 95,000 clones detected, just over 90% appear once; the ten largest clones hold 6%. Trimming removed 0 bases from V and 0 bases from J, with 12 bases in between. Germline V gene data show CDR1 as SQVTM and CDR2 as ANQGSEA. The CDR3 sequence is 16 residues long. In this sample, this clone turned up a few times. The target antigen is unknown. Sequenced material: unstimulated CD8+ T cells sorted from spleen or lymph node cells, taken before intestinal transplant. The chain employs TRBV29-1 and TRBJ2-1; D possibly matches TRBD1 or TRBD2 (5 bases each). This sequence originates from a human donor who received an intestinal transplant. The CDR3 sequence: CSVEDEAGSSYNEQFF. Here the CDR3 DNA reads TGCAGCGTTGAAGATGAGGCAGGGAGCTCCTACAATGAGCAGTTCTTC.